This TCR beta chain was sequenced in a study of identical twins. Study-wide results and caveats: Models, which agreed with sharing between unrelated individuals, nonetheless underestimated the out-of-frame TCR alpha sharing seen in monozygotic twins.

A universal primer site was added by template switching, and unique molecular identifiers were carried by the cDNA. TCRdb called the 5' RACE reads again in MiXCR, with one record for every CDR3 protein. The repertoire consists of some 560,000 distinct CDR3 sequences, with 9.6% occurring once and the leading ten covering roughly 3%. V dropped 6 bases and J dropped 5 bases, with 8 bases sitting between them. This CDR3 contains 11 residues. This clonotype showed up just a few times. What it recognizes is unknown. These data also formed part of another study, on yellow fever vaccine responses in identical twins.

The sequence came from a woman younger than 30 in good health. The chain is built from TRBV12-3 or TRBV12-4 and TRBJ2-7; D uncertain. The sample comprised PBMCs. The CDR3 reads CASSLNNEQYF. The CDR3 DNA reads TGTGCCAGCAGCCTTAATAACGAGCAGTACTTC.